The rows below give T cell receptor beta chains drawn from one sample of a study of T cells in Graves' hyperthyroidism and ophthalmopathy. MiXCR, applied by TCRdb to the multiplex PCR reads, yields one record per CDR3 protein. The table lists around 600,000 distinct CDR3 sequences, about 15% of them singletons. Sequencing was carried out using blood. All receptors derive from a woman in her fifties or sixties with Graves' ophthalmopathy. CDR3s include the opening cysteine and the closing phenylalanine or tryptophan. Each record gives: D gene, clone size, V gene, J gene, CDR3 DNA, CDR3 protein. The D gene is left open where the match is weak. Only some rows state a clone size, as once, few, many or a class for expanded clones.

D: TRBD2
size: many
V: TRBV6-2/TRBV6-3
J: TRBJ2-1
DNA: TGTGCCAGCAGTCACGCACGGACTAGCGGGAATCCCTACAATGAGCAGTTCTTC
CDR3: CASSHARTSGNPYNEQFF

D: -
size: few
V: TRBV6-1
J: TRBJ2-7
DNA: TGTGCCAGCAGTGAAGCGAGGGTCTACGAGCAGTACTTC
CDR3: CASSEARVYEQYF

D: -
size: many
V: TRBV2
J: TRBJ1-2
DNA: TGTGCCAGCAGCCCCCTGGGGGAGTGGGACTATGGCTACACCTTC
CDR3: CASSPLGEWDYGYTF

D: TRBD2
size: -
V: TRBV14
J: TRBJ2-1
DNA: TGTGCCAGCAGCTATCCGGGACTACCGCCTTACAATGAGCAGTTCTTC
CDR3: CASSYPGLPPYNEQFF

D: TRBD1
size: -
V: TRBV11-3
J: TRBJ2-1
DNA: TGTGCCAGCAGCCGAAGACAGGGATCCTACAATGAGCAGTTCTTC
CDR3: CASSRRQGSYNEQFF

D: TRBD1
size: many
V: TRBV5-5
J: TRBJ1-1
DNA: TGTGCCAGCATCATGAGGACAGGGGCTACTGAAGCTTTCTTT
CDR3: CASIMRTGATEAFF

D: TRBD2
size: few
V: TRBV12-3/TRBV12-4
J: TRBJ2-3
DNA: TGTGCCAGCAGTAATAGCGGGAGGGCCTCAGATACGCAGTATTTT
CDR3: CASSNSGRASDTQYF

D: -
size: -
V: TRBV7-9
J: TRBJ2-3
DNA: TGTGCCAGCAGCTTACTTCTACCCGATACGCAGTATTTT
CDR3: CASSLLLPDTQYF

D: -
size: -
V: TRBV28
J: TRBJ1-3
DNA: TGTGCCAGCAGTTTTCGGGGACTCTCTGGAAACACCATATATTTT
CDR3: CASSFRGLSGNTIYF

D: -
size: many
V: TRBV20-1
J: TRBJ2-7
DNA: TGCAGTGCTAGGTCCGGACCGGATTACGAGCAGTACTTC
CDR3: CSARSGPDYEQYF

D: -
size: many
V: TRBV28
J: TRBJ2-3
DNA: TGTGCCAGCAGTTTTCAGGTCACAGATACGCAGTATTTT
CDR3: CASSFQVTDTQYF

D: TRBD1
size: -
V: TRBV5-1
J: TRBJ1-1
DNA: TGCGCCAGCAGCTTCATGGGACAGATAAACACTGAAGCTTTCTTT
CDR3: CASSFMGQINTEAFF

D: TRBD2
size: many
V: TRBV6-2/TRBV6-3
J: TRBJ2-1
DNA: TGTGCCAGCAGTTACTCTGGCGGGAGCTCCTACAATGAGCAGTTCTTC
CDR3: CASSYSGGSSYNEQFF

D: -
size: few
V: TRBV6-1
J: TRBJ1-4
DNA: TGTGCCAGCGGGACTAAAAATGAAAAACTGTTTTTT
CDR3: CASGTKNEKLFF

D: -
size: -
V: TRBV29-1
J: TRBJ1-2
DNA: TGCAGCGTTGTGTTGTCTCCGGGCTACACCTTC
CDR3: CSVVLSPGYTF

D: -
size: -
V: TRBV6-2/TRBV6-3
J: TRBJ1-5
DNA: TGTGCCAGCAGTTACTCGCTCGCAGGGGATGATCAGCCCCAGCATTTT
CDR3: CASSYSLAGDDQPQHF

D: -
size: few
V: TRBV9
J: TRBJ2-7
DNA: TGTGCCAGCAGCGTAGGAATAGGGGAATTGCACGAGCAGTACTTC
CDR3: CASSVGIGELHEQYF

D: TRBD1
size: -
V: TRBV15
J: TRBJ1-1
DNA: TGTGCCACCAGCAGAAGGACAGGTGAAGCTTTCTTT
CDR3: CATSRRTGEAFF

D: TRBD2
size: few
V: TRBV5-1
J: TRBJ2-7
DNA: TGCGCCAGCAGCTCCCCGGAACTAGCGGGTTTTCGGGCCGAGCAGTACTTC
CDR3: CASSSPELAGFRAEQYF

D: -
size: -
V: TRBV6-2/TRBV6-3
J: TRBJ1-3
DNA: TGTGCCAGCAGTTACGGCCCCGGGACAAGAACTGGAAACACCATATATTTT
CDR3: CASSYGPGTRTGNTIYF

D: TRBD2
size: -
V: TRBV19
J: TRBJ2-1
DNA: TGTGCCAGTAGTATTGAGGGCGAGCGGGGCTCCTACAATGAGCAGTTCTTC
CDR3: CASSIEGERGSYNEQFF

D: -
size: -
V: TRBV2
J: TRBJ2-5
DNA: TGTGCCAGCAGAACACCTACGTGGACCCAGTACTTC
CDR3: CASRTPTWTQYF

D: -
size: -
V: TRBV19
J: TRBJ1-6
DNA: TGTGCCAGTAGTGCATCTACAGGGAATTCACCCCTCCACTTT
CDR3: CASSASTGNSPLHF

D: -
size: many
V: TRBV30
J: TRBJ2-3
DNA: TGTGCCTGGAGTGTAAAAGGGGTAGCGGACACAGATACGCAGTATTTT
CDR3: CAWSVKGVADTDTQYF

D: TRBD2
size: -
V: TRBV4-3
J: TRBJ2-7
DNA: TGCGCCAGCAGCCAAGATCTAGCGGGAGTGGTCTACGAGCAGTACTTC
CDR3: CASSQDLAGVVYEQYF

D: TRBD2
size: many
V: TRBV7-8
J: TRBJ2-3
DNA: TGTGCCAGCAGCTACCCCCGGGACTACACAGATACGCAGTATTTT
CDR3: CASSYPRDYTDTQYF

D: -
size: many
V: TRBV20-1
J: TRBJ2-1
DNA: TGCAGTGCTACGGGAATTCAGGGGGAGGGGGAGCAGTTCTTC
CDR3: CSATGIQGEGEQFF

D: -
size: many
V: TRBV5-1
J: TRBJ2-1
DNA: TGCGCCAGCAGTTTATTGGTCTACAATGAGCAGTTCTTC
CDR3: CASSLLVYNEQFF

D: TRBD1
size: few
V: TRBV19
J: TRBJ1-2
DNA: TGTGCCAGTACAGGGACAGCGGTCTATGGCTACACCTTC
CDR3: CASTGTAVYGYTF

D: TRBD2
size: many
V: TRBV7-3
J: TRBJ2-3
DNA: TGTGCCAGCAGCTTAATGTCGGGAGGACACACAGATACGCAGTATTTT
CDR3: CASSLMSGGHTDTQYF

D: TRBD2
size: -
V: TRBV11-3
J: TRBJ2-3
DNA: TGTGCCAGCAGCTTTGGACTAGCGGGAGTGAGGGCAGATACGCAGTATTTT
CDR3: CASSFGLAGVRADTQYF

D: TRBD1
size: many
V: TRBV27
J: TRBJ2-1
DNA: TGTGCCAGCAGTCACCTGGGACAGGGCAATGAGCAGTTCTTC
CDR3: CASSHLGQGNEQFF

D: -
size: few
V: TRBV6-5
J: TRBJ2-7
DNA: TGTGCCAGCAGTTTTCCAGGGACCTCCTACGAGCAGTACTTC
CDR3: CASSFPGTSYEQYF

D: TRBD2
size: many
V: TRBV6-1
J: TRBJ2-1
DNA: TGTGCCAGCTCCCCAGCGGGAGTCAATGAGCAGTTCTTC
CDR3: CASSPAGVNEQFF

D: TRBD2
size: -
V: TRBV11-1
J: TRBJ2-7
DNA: TGTCCCAGCAGCCGCGGGGCGGGAGTGGTTGTCTACGAGCAGTACTTC
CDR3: CPSSRGAGVVVYEQYF

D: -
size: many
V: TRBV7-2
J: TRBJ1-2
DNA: TGTGCCAGCAGCTTAGTAACACGGATCTATGGCTACACCTTC
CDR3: CASSLVTRIYGYTF

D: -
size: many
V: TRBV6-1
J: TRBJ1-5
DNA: TGTGCCAGCAGTGAAGTGGGGGGGCGCCGTCAGCCCCAGCATTTT
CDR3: CASSEVGGRRQPQHF

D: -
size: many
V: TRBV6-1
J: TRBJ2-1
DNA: TGTGCCAGCACCTCCGGAGGAACAGGCAATGAGCAGTTCTTC
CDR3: CASTSGGTGNEQFF

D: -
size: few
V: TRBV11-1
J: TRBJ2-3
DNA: TGTGCCAGCAGCTGGGCGGGGGCTGGAACAGATACGCAGTATTTT
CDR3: CASSWAGAGTDTQYF

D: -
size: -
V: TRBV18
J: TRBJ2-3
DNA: TGTGCCAGCTCACCAGGTTCGGGGATCAACACAGATACGCAGTATTTT
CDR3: CASSPGSGINTDTQYF

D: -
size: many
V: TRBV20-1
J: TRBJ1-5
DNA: TGCAGTGCCACTGACCGGGAGTTGAATCAGCCCCAGCATTTT
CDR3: CSATDRELNQPQHF

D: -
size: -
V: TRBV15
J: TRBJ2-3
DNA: TGTGCCACCAGCAGAGACGGCCGCGGGCTGAGCACAGATACGCAGTATTTT
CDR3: CATSRDGRGLSTDTQYF

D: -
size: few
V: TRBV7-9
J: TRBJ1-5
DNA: TGTGCCAGCAGCTTCAAGTCCCAGCCCCAGCATTTT
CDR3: CASSFKSQPQHF

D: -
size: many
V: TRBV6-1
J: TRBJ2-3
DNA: TGTGCCAGCAGTGTTCGGGGGAGCGGCGCAGATACGCAGTATTTT
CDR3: CASSVRGSGADTQYF

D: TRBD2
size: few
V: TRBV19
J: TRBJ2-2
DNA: TGTGCCAGTAGTATTGGATGGCGGGAGCGCACCGGGGAGCTGTTTTTT
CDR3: CASSIGWRERTGELFF

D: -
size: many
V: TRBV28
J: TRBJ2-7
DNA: TGTGCCAGCAGGCGAGACGGACACTACGAGCAGTACTTC
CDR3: CASRRDGHYEQYF

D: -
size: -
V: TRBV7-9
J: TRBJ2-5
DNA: TGTGCCAGCAGCTTAGCGGCGAACGCGGGGGCCCCCTACTTC
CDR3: CASSLAANAGAPYF

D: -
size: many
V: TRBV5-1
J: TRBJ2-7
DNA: TGCGCCAGCAGCTTGGGCAGGGGATACTACGAGCAGTACTTC
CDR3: CASSLGRGYYEQYF

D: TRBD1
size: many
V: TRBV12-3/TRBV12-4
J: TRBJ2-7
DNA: TGTGCCAGCAGTTTGGGGACAGGAGCCTCCTACGAGCAGTACTTC
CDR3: CASSLGTGASYEQYF